A single sample gave rise to the 32 T cell receptor beta chains below, sequenced in a study of cytomegalovirus exposure and HLA in healthy donors (dated by TCRdb to 2016 to 2017). To prepare the library, the immunoSEQ multiplex PCR assay was applied. The multiplex PCR relied on a mix of 60 forward primers for TCR Vbeta segments and 13 reverse primers for TCR Jbeta segments. Entries here come from immuneACCESS through TCRdb and include only in-frame sequences with V and J called. Some clones fail to appear in such tables; in the studies checked, an unresolved V gene covers under half of the shortfall, and the cause of the remainder is unknown. This sample comprises more than 100,000 clones, approximately 78% of them detected only once. The leading ten clones occupy about 7.9% of the sample. The sequenced material came from PBMCs. The receptor source for this set is a woman aged 40 to 50 in good health and CMV-seropositive.

The chain uses TRBV7-2 and TRBJ2-5; D may be TRBD2 (6 bases). Germline V gene data show CDR1 as SGHTA and CDR2 as FQGNSA. This CDR3 is 15 amino acids long. Trimming shortened V by 1 base and J by 5 bases, and 14 bases separated the two germline ends. In nucleotides, the CDR3 is TGTGCCAGCAGCTTAGGGTTCGGGGGTATCGAGACCCAGTACTTC. It specifies CASSLGFGGIETQYF.

The chain recombines TRBV9 with TRBJ2-5; no definite D call. V was shortened by 0 bases and J by 4 bases, with 10 bases between the two germline ends. The CDR3 runs 14 residues. CDR1 and CDR2 from the germline V gene are SGDLS and YYNGEE. As DNA, the CDR3 is TGTGCCAGCAGCGTAGCCCATCTCGGAGAGACCCAGTACTTC. Amino acids: CASSVAHLGETQYF.

This clone was recorded a few times. This specimen includes other DNA sequences encoding the same CDR3. The J gene is TRBJ1-1, the V gene TRBV6-5, with 7 bases lining up with TRBD1. The V and J ends lost 0 bases and 5 bases, in that order; junction bases with no gene match: 3. Germline V gene sequence: CDR1 MNHEY, CDR2 SVGAGI. The CDR3 runs 14 residues. CDR3 coding DNA: TGTGCCAGCAGTTACTCACAGGGGCGGACTGAAGCTTTCTTT. Translated, it gives CASSYSQGRTEAFF.

This clone was detected ten times or more. The rearrangement links TRBV7-9 to TRBJ1-1, with D perhaps matching TRBD1 (6 bases). V was clipped by 1 base and J by 7 bases, with 16 bases between them. CDR1 SEHNR and CDR2 FQNEAQ come from the germline V gene (reference sequence). This CDR3 region has 15 residues. The CDR3 DNA is TGTGCCAGCAGCTTAGTTGTGGGGGCAGATAATGAAGCTTTCTTT. Translation: CASSLVVGADNEAFF.

This chain joins TRBV11-3 and TRBJ2-7, with a possible D match to TRBD2 (5 bases). Trimming pared 3 bases from V and 5 bases from J, leaving 8 bases between. The CDR3 loop spans 12 amino acids. Germline values: CDR1 SGHNT, CDR2 YENEEA. The CDR3 spells CASSLHGDEQYF. CDR3 in DNA: TGTGCCAGCAGCTTGCACGGGGACGAGCAGTACTTC.

This chain connects TRBV7-6 to TRBJ2-7; TRBD1 might be the D (6 bases). Deletions cut 0 bases from V and 4 bases from J, with 10 bases between. Germline CDR1 is SGHVS and CDR2 is FNYEAQ. The CDR3 extends over 14 amino acids. The CDR3 reads CASSLAAGEYEQYF. The DNA for the CDR3 is TGTGCCAGCAGCTTAGCGGCAGGGGAATACGAGCAGTACTTC. Drawing the rest from reference TRBV7-6 and TRBJ2-7, the complete variable domain is GAGVSQSPRYKVTKRGQDVALRCDPISGHVSLYWYRQALGQGPEFLTYFNYEAQQDKSGLPNDRFSAERPEGSISTLTIQRTEQRDSAMYRCASSLAAGEYEQYFGPGTRLTVT.

V and J are TRBV19 and TRBJ2-4; D is perhaps TRBD1 (5 bases). There are 12 residues in the CDR3. Germline CDR1 and CDR2: LNHDA and SQIVND (reference sequence). Trimming shortened V by 5 bases and J by 11 bases, and 13 bases separated the two germline ends. The CDR3 loop is CASSSQPRVQYF. DNA of the CDR3: TGTGCCAGTAGTTCTCAGCCCAGGGTTCAGTACTTC.

The chain has TRBV7-3 and TRBJ1-1; no definite D call. V dropped 3 bases and J dropped 0 bases, with 5 bases sitting between them. The CDR3 totals 13 residues. The germline CDR1 and CDR2 sequences are SGHTA and FQGTGA. The CDR3 nucleotides are TGTGCCAGCAGCTTCGCTATGAACACTGAAGCTTTCTTT. Translated: CASSFAMNTEAFF.

The rearrangement uses TRBV5-1 and TRBJ2-1, with a possible D match to TRBD1 (5 bases). This CDR3 contains 13 residues. Germline assignment: CDR1 SGHRS and CDR2 YFSETQ. The V and J ends lost 2 bases and 4 bases respectively, with 7 bases between them. In DNA, the CDR3 is TGCGCCAGCAGCTTACGACAGTACAATGAGCAGTTCTTC. Protein product: CASSLRQYNEQFF.

V usage is TRBV4-3 and J usage is TRBJ1-4; no clear D. The CDR3 covers 12 residues. Germline-derived CDR1 and CDR2 are LGHNA and YSLEER. V was cut by 6 bases and J by 5 bases, with 7 bases left in between. CDR3 in DNA: TGCGCCAGCAGTGAACGGAATGAAAAACTGTTTTTT. It is translated as CASSERNEKLFF.

This chain uses TRBV5-6 with TRBJ1-2, with a weak D call TRBD1 (6 bases). Trimming removed 4 bases from V and 2 bases from J, with 9 bases in between. Germline V gene sequence: CDR1 SGHDT, CDR2 YYEEEE. The CDR3 loop spans 13 amino acids. The CDR3 DNA follows: TGTGCCAGCAGCCCGGACAGAAACTATGGCTACACCTTC. Protein: CASSPDRNYGYTF.

The V gene is TRBV7-9, the J gene TRBJ2-5, with D possibly being TRBD2 (6 bases). This CDR3 comprises 13 residues. Germline CDR1 reads SEHNR; CDR2 reads FQNEAQ (reference sequence). V lost 2 bases and J 5 bases, leaving 9 bases between the germline ends. DNA of the CDR3: TGTGCCAGCAGCTTAAATGGGGGGGAGACCCAGTACTTC. It specifies CASSLNGGETQYF.

This rearrangement joins TRBV25-1 to TRBJ1-6; tentative D call: TRBD1 (6 bases). V was trimmed by 5 bases and J by 3 bases, leaving 11 bases between them. CDR1 MGHDK and CDR2 SYGVNS come from the germline V gene. There are 15 residues in the CDR3. CDR3 protein: CASSRGYNYNSPLHF. CDR3 nucleotide sequence: TGTGCCAGCAGTAGGGGGTACAACTATAATTCACCCCTCCACTTT.

This clone was detected a few times. This chain joins TRBV7-8 and TRBJ2-3; TRBD2 matches at 9 bases. CDR1 and CDR2 (germline): SGHVS, FQNEAQ. The length of the CDR3 is 16 residues. Losses at the gene ends were 5 bases for V and 2 bases for J; bases not matched to a gene: 8. CDR3 region: CASSPAAGGNTDTQYF. The CDR3 DNA is TGTGCCAGCAGCCCCGCGGCGGGGGGGAACACAGATACGCAGTATTTT.

The chain is built from TRBV6-1 and TRBJ1-3; D not resolved. Germline assignment: CDR1 MNHNS and CDR2 SASEGT. CDR3 length: 13 residues. Trimming took 8 bases from V and 10 from J, leaving 18 bases between them. DNA of the CDR3: TGTGCCAGCCGGTGGCGGCGGGCCCTAACCATATATTTT. This encodes CASRWRRALTIYF.

The V and J genes are TRBV12-5 and TRBJ2-3; TRBD2 agrees at 8 bases. CDR1 LGHNT and CDR2 FRNRAP come from the germline V gene. This CDR3 is built from 14 residues. V trimming: 6 bases; J trimming: 2 bases; junction bases outside the gene matches: 4. The CDR3, as DNA: TGTGCTAGTGGACCAGCGGGGGTCACAGATACGCAGTATTTT. This codes for CASGPAGVTDTQYF.

The CDR3 loop reads CASSPLVRAVGAEQFF. CDR3 in DNA: TGTGCCAGCAGCCCCCTCGTCAGGGCTGTTGGGGCTGAGCAGTTCTTC. J is TRBJ2-1 and V is TRBV7-6; maybe TRBD1 (5 bases). With 5 bases removed from V and 9 bases from J, the gap between germline ends came to 23 bases. Germline V gene sequence: CDR1 SGHVS, CDR2 FNYEAQ. The CDR3 consists of 16 residues.

This clone has a handful of counts. V usage is TRBV10-3 and J usage is TRBJ1-3; 9 nucleotides align to TRBD1. CDR3 size: 15 residues. V dropped 0 bases and J dropped 8; count of bases not matched to a gene: 5. Germline-derived CDR1 and CDR2 are ENHRY and SYGVKD. DNA of the CDR3: TGTGCCATCAGTGAGTCGGACAGGGGAGGGGACACCATATATTTT. This sequence encodes CAISESDRGGDTIYF.

The V call is TRBV9, the J call TRBJ2-1, with unresolved D. The CDR3 is 13 amino acids. Trimming shortened V by 0 bases and J by 8 bases, and 9 bases separated the two germline ends. Germline V gene sequence: CDR1 SGDLS, CDR2 YYNGEE. CDR3 sequence: CASSVGGFHEQFF. DNA of the CDR3: TGTGCCAGCAGCGTAGGAGGCTTTCATGAGCAGTTCTTC. The complete variable domain, with remaining parts taken from reference TRBV9 and TRBJ2-1, reads DSGVTQTPKHLITATGQRVTLRCSPRSGDLSVYWYQQSLDQGLQFLIQYYNGEERAKGNILERFSAQQFPDLHSELNLSSLELGDSALYFCASSVGGFHEQFFGPGTRLTVL.

The chain joins TRBV7-2 to TRBJ1-2, with D perhaps TRBD1 (6 bases). Trimming left V 2 bases short and J 4 bases short, with 11 bases between. Per germline, CDR1 SGHTA and CDR2 FQGNSA. The CDR3 sequence is 14 residues long. The CDR3 nucleotides are TGTGCCAGCAGCTTACGGGACACGCTCTATGGCTACACCTTC. This codes for CASSLRDTLYGYTF.

This clone was counted between two and nine times. The chain recombines TRBV5-6 with TRBJ1-6; TRBD1 agrees at 8 bases. CDR3 length equals 14 residues. Germline CDR1 and CDR2: SGHDT and YYEEEE. Trimming took 4 bases from V and 6 from J; bases not matched to a gene: 3. CDR3 nucleotide sequence: TGTGCCAGCAGCAGGACAGGGATTAATTCACCCCTCCACTTT. This codes for CASSRTGINSPLHF.

This sequence joins TRBV6-5 and TRBJ2-5; D might be TRBD1 (5 bases). Germline assignment: CDR1 MNHEY and CDR2 SVGAGI. This CDR3 is built from 13 residues. Trimming stripped 8 bases from V and 0 bases from J, with 10 bases between. This CDR3 reads CASRRQYQETQYF. For the CDR3, the DNA is TGTGCCAGCCGGAGACAGTACCAAGAGACCCAGTACTTC.

The chain carries TRBV2 and TRBJ2-1; the D gene is possibly TRBD2 (6 bases). This CDR3 has 12 amino acids. Germline lookup yields CDR1 SNHLY and CDR2 FYNNEI. Between the trimmed V and J ends, which lost 10 bases and 4 bases, there was a span of 11 bases. The CDR3 here is CATTGDYNEQFF. CDR3 bases: TGTGCCACTACGGGGGATTACAATGAGCAGTTCTTC.

The chain recombines TRBV14 with TRBJ1-1; D gene unclear. V lost 4 bases to trimming and J lost 1 base, with 7 bases between them. The CDR3 consists of 13 residues. Germline V gives CDR1 SGHDN, CDR2 FVKESK. The CDR3 spells CASSLQWNTEAFF. The CDR3 coding sequence is TGTGCCAGCAGCCTCCAGTGGAACACTGAAGCTTTCTTT.

A single count supports this clone. The chain has TRBV5-1 and TRBJ2-3; TRBD1 agrees at 7 bases. The CDR3 runs to 14 residues. The ends lost 4 bases at V and 7 bases at J; junction bases unmatched: 9. Per the germline V gene, CDR1 is SGHRS and CDR2 is YFSETQ. Here the CDR3 DNA reads TGCGCCAGCAGCCGGGACAGCCCTGATAATACGCAGTATTTT. Translation: CASSRDSPDNTQYF.

This sequence joins TRBV4-3 and TRBJ2-7; 7 nucleotides match TRBD1. The CDR3 sequence is 14 residues long. CDR1 and CDR2 from the germline V gene are LGHNA and YSLEER. V lost 5 bases, J lost 3 bases, and 7 bases stayed unmatched. CDR3 protein: CASSIGRGYYEQYF. DNA of the CDR3: TGCGCCAGCAGCATCGGCAGGGGGTACTACGAGCAGTACTTC.

This clone was recorded only once. The rearrangement uses TRBV4-3 and TRBJ1-1, with D uncertain. Germline CDR1 is LGHNA and CDR2 is YSLEER. The CDR3 contains 14 residues. V dropped 0 bases and J dropped 0 bases, with 5 bases sitting between them. The DNA for the CDR3 is TGCGCCAGCAGCCAAGACGGGGTGAACACTGAAGCTTTCTTT. It is translated as CASSQDGVNTEAFF.

This chain joins TRBV7-2 and TRBJ2-2, with D maybe TRBD1 (5 bases). V was clipped by 3 bases and J by 0 bases, with 8 bases between them. The germline gives CDR1 SGHTA, CDR2 FQGNSA. This CDR3 spans 15 amino acids. The CDR3 sequence: CASSLLTANTGELFF. The CDR3 region has the DNA TGTGCCAGCAGCTTGCTGACAGCGAACACCGGGGAGCTGTTTTTT.

The J gene is TRBJ2-3, the V gene TRBV4-3; TRBD1 might be the D (6 bases). Germline CDR1 is LGHNA and CDR2 is YSLEER. Trimming shortened V by 4 bases and J by 4 bases, and 12 bases separated the two germline ends. This CDR3 region has 14 residues. This CDR3 is CASSPDPGADTQYF. CDR3 DNA sequence: TGCGCCAGCAGCCCAGACCCAGGGGCAGATACGCAGTATTTT.

The rearrangement links TRBV9 to TRBJ1-4; D ambiguous. V lost 3 bases to trimming and J lost 4 bases, with 19 bases between them. CDR1 is SGDLS and CDR2 is YYNGEE in the germline V gene. The CDR3 covers 17 residues. This CDR3 reads CASSARRGFRNNEKLFF. In nucleotides, the CDR3 is TGTGCCAGCAGCGCCCGACGGGGATTCAGGAATAATGAAAAACTGTTTTTT.

The rearrangement links TRBV7-6 to TRBJ1-1; TRBD1 agrees at 7 bases. The CDR3 is 16 residues long. J gave up 6 bases and V 2 bases, and 12 bases lay outside the gene matches. CDR1 is SGHVS, CDR2 FNYEAQ, per germline. CDR3 bases: TGTGCCAGCAGCTTACTTCCGGGACAGCTTAGGGCTGAAGCTTTCTTT. Its protein is CASSLLPGQLRAEAFF.

A few counts support this clone. This chain uses TRBV4-3 with TRBJ1-2; D is unclear. The ends were cut back, 0 bases at V and 8 bases at J, with 13 bases in the middle. Per the germline V gene, CDR1 is LGHNA and CDR2 is YSLEER. This CDR3 comprises 14 residues. The CDR3 spells CASSQDPAGSGYTF. The DNA of the CDR3 is TGCGCCAGCAGCCAAGACCCGGCAGGCAGCGGCTACACCTTC.